The entry below describes one T cell receptor (beta chain). The target antigen is unknown. A 5'RACE template-switching step, the method used to make TCR cDNA, added a universal primer site and UMIs. TCRdb reanalysed the 5' RACE reads using MiXCR and keeps one entry per CDR3 protein. The sample yields nearly 550,000 distinct CDR3 sequences, over 15% seen once. The sample is drawn from a study of T cells after yellow fever vaccination. Study-level information: With SMART-Seq v4 Ultra Low Input, the fractions containing low cell numbers were prepared. Study outcomes and limitations: Weaker overall was a secondary response that nonetheless peaked faster, on day 5 versus 15. Clones from primary vaccination mostly reappeared after the booster (roughly 95% CD4, about 85% CD8).

V lost 5 bases and J 7 bases, leaving 9 bases between the germline ends. The V gene's germline CDR1 is DFQATT and CDR2 SNEGSKA (reference sequence). The length of the CDR3 is 11 residues. The chain recombines TRBV20-1 with TRBJ2-1; D uncertain. The receptor's source is a man younger than 40 who received the YFV17D yellow fever vaccine. The specimen was PBMCs, collected 15 days after the yellow fever booster vaccination. DNA of the CDR3: TGCAGTGCTGGCTCAATTAATGAGCAGTTCTTC. It codes for CSAGSINEQFF.